One TCR beta chain is described in this entry. The antigen is undetermined. Each patient with chemo-refractory metastatic non-small-cell lung cancer was treated with focal radiation plus CTLA-4 blockade using ipilimumab. The data stem from a study of radiotherapy plus CTLA-4 blockade in lung cancer. About the study: Objective responses were recorded in about 18% of patients, with disease control recorded in approximately 34%. Study results and caveats: Blood saw expansion of tumor-derived TCR clones after radiotherapy plus ipilimumab. The best predictor of response was reported to be early blood T cell clone dynamics, with interferon-beta.

Trimming pared 5 bases from V and 4 bases from J, leaving 14 bases between. CDR1 is SGHTA and CDR2 is FQGNSA in the germline V gene. This CDR3 has 14 amino acids. Some clones are missing from TCRdb's copy, which holds only in-frame ones; the method was immunoSEQ multiplex PCR. The sample gives about 76,000 clones, approximately 80% of which show up once; around 0.72% is in the top ten. The receptor was isolated from a human donor with non-small cell lung cancer who had stable disease on radiotherapy plus ipilimumab. Sequenced here: peripheral blood, sampled from a patient treated with radiotherapy plus ipilimumab. The V and J genes are TRBV7-2 and TRBJ1-1; no clear D gene. The CDR3 is CASSPEGSSTEAFF. Written as DNA, the CDR3 is TGTGCCAGCAGCCCCGAAGGTTCCAGCACTGAAGCTTTCTTT.